This T cell receptor (beta chain) appears in the sequencing data of a study of control samples from healthy donors and cancer patients. The data were produced by immunoSEQ multiplex PCR, yet TCRdb's version contains in-frame clones alone and is incomplete. This sample has around 110,000 clones, with roughly 91% found just once. This CDR3 has 14 amino acids. With V trimmed by 5 bases and J by 7 bases, 8 bases remained unmatched. Looked up from germline, CDR1 is MNHEY and CDR2 is SMNVEV (reference sequence). V gene TRBV27 combines with J gene TRBJ1-2; 9 bases align to TRBD1. The sequence was obtained from a woman in her seventies in good health. The specimen sequenced was blood. CDR3 sequence (DNA): TGTGCCAGCAGTCCCAAGGACAGGGGAAGTGGCTACACCTTC. Translating gives CASSPKDRGSGYTF.